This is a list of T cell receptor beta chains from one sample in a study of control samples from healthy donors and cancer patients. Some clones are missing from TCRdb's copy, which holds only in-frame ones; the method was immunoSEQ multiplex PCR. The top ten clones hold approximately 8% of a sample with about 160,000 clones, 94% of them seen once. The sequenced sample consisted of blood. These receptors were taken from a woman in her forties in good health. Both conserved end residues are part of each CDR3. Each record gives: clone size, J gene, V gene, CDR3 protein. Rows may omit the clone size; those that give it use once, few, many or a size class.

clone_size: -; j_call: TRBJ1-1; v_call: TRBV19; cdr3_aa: CASSGVGGNTEAFF
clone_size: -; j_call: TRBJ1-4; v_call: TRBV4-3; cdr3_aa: CASSQDIGGGLNEKLFF
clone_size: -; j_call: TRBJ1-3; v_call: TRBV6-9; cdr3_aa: CASSYSNVSGNTIYF
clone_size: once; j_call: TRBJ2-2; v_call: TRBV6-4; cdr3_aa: CASKRTGTNTGELFF
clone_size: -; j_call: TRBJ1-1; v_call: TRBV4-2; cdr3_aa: CASSHYGPGTLNTEAFF
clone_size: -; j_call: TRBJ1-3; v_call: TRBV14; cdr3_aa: CASSQGAIGNTIYF
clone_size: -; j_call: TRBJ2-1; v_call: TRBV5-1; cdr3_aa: CASSWAGTGGSYNEQFF
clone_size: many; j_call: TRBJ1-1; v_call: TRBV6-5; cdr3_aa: CASSYSATEAFF
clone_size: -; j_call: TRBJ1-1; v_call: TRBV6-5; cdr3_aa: CASRGDRGGNEAFF
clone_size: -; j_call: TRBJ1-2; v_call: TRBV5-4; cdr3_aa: CASSIWDRYYGYTF
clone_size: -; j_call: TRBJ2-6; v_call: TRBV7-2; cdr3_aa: CASRASGANVLTF
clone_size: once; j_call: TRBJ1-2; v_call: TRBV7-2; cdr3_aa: CASSTRQVTNYGYTF
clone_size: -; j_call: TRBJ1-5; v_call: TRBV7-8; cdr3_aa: CASSSLRVFNQPQHF
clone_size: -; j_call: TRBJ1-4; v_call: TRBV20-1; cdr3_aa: CSASNEKLFF
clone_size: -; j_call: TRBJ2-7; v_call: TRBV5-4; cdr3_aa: CASSLSLQGEQYF
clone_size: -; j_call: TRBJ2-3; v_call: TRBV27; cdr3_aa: CASSNRDKFTDTQYF
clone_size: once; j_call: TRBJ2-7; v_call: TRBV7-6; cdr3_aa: CASSHFGVHEQYF
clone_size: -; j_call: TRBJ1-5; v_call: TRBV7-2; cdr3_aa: CASSLVRAGGQPQHF
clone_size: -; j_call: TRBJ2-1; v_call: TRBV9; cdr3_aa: CASSVEIRDNEQFF
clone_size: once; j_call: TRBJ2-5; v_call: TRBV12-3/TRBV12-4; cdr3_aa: CASNLHSLGPQYF
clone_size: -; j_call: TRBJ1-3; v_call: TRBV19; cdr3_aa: CASSPPGGLLTVRAGNTIYF
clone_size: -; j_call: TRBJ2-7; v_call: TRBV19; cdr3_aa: CASSYVRTSGTYEQYF
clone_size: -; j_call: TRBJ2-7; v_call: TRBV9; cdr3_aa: CASSAQGEPTYEQYF
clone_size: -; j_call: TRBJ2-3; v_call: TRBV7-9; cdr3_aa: CASSPTSGSTDTQYF
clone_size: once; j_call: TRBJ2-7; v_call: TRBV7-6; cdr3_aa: CASSQQGYEQYF
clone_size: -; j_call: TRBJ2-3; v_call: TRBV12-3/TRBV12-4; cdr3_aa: CASHLYRGDTQYF
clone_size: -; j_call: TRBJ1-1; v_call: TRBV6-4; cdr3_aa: CASSLAGAPTEAFF
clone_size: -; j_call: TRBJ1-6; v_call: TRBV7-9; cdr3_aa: CASSHGQENSPLHF